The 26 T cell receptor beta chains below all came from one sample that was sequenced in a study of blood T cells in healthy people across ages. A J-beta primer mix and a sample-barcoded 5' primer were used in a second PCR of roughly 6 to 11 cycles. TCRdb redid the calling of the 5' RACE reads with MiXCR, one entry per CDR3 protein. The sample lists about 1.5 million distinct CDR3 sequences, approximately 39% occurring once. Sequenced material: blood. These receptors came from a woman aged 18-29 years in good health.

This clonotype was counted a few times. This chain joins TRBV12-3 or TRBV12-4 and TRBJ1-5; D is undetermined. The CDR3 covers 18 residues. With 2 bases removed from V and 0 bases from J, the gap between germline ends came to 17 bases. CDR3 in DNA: TGTGCCAGCAGTTTATTCATTAGGTGGGCGGATAGCAATCAGCCCCAGCATTTT. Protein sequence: CASSLFIRWADSNQPQHF.

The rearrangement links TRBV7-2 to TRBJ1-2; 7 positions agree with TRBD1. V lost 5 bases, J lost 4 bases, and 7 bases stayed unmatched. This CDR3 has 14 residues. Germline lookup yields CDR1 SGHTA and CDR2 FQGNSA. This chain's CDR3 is CASSGETGPYGYTF. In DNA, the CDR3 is TGTGCCAGCAGCGGCGAGACAGGGCCCTATGGCTACACCTTC.

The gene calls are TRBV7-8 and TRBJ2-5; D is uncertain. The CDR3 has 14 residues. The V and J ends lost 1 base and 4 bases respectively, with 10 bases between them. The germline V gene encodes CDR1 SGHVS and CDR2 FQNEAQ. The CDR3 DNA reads TGTGCCAGCAGCTTAGTAGAGACCCTAGAGACCCAGTACTTC. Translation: CASSLVETLETQYF.

The CDR3 DNA reads as TGTGCCAGCAGTTCCTATTTCTCCTACGAGCAGTACTTC. It encodes CASSSYFSYEQYF. The chain carries TRBV12-3 or TRBV12-4 and TRBJ2-7; D is ambiguous. V was clipped by 4 bases and J by 0 bases, with 7 bases between them. This CDR3 contains 13 residues.

This chain's CDR3 is CASSAVGGSSYNSPLHF. In DNA, the CDR3 is TGTGCCAGCAGCGCGGTCGGGGGAAGCTCCTATAATTCACCCCTCCACTTT. The chain uses TRBV28 and TRBJ1-6; a weak D match, TRBD1 (5 bases). The V gene lost 6 bases and the J gene lost 0 bases, with 15 bases spanning the gap. This CDR3 comprises 17 residues. Germline CDR1 and CDR2: MDHEN and SYDVKM. The variable domain in full, completed from reference TRBV28 and TRBJ1-6, reads DVKVTQSSRYLVKRTGEKVFLECVQDMDHENMFWYRQDPGLGLRLIYFSYDVKMKEKGDIPEGYSVSREKKERFSLILESASTNQTSMYLCASSAVGGSSYNSPLHFGNGTRLTVT.

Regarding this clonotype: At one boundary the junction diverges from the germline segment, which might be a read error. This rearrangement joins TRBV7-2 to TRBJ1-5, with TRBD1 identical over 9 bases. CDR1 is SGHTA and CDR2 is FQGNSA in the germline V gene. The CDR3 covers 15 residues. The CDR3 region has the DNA TGTGCCGGCAGCTTAGTACAGGGGGCGTATCAGCCCCAGCATTTT. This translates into CAGSLVQGAYQPQHF.

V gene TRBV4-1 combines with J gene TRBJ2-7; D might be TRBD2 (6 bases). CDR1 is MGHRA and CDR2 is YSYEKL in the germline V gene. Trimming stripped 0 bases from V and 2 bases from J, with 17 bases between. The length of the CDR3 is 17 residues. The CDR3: CASSQDPAGRLAYEQYF. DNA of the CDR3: TGCGCCAGCAGCCAAGACCCGGCGGGAAGACTAGCCTACGAGCAGTACTTC.

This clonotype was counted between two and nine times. The CDR3, as DNA: TGCAGCTTAGAGAGGGGAGCGGAGACCCAGTACTTC. Translation: CSLERGAETQYF. The chain is built from TRBV29-1 and TRBJ2-7; D may be TRBD1 or TRBD2 (5 bases each). The DNA end lines up better with TRBJ2-5; the J call may be wrong. The CDR3 runs to 12 residues. Per the germline V gene, CDR1 is SQVTM and CDR2 is ANQGSEA.

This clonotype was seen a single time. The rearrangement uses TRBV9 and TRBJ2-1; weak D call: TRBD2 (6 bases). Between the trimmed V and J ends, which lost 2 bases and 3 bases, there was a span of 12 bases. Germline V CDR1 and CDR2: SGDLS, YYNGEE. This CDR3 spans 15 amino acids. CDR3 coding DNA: TGTGCCAGCAGCGTCTCCGGGACTGACTACAATGAGCAGTTCTTC. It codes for CASSVSGTDYNEQFF.

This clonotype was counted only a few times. CDR3 amino acids: CASSSPAQGNEQFF. The CDR3 DNA reads TGTGCCAGCAGCTCCCCCGCGCAGGGCAATGAGCAGTTCTTC. The chain carries TRBV7-2 and TRBJ2-1; D might be TRBD1 (5 bases). The germline CDR1 and CDR2 sequences are SGHTA and FQGNSA. Trimming took off 4 bases at V and 6 bases at J, with 13 bases between the two ends. This CDR3 region has 14 residues.

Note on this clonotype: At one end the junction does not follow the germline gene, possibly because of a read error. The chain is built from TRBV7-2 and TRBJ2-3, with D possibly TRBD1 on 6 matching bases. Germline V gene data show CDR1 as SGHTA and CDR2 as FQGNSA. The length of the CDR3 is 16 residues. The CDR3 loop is CDSSMGARGGGDTQYF. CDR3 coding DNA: TGTGACAGCAGCATGGGAGCCAGGGGTGGTGGAGATACGCAGTATTTT.

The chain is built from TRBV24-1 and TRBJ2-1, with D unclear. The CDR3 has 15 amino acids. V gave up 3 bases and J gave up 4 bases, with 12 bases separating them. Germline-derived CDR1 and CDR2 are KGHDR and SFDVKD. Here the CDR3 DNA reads TGTGCCACCAGTGATGCTCTGCGCCCTTACAATGAGCAGTTCTTC. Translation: CATSDALRPYNEQFF.

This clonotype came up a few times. CDR3 sequence: CASRKQGATDTQYF. The CDR3 region has the DNA TGCGCCAGCAGAAAACAGGGGGCAACAGATACGCAGTATTTT. The chain joins TRBV5-1 to TRBJ2-3, with 9 bases matching TRBD1. This CDR3 is 14 amino acids long. V trimming: 5 bases; J trimming: 3 bases; junction bases outside the gene matches: 4. Germline values: CDR1 SGHRS, CDR2 YFSETQ.

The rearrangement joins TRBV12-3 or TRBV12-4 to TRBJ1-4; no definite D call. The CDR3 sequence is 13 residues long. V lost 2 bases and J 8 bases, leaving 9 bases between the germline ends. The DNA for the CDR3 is TGTGCCAGCAGTTTACGCACATCCGAAAAACTGTTTTTT. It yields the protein CASSLRTSEKLFF.

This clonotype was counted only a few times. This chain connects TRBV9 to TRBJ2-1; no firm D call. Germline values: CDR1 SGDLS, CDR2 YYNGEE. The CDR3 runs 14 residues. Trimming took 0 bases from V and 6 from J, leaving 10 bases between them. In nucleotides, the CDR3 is TGTGCCAGCAGCGTAGGCAATGTCGGCAATGAGCAGTTCTTC. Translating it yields CASSVGNVGNEQFF.

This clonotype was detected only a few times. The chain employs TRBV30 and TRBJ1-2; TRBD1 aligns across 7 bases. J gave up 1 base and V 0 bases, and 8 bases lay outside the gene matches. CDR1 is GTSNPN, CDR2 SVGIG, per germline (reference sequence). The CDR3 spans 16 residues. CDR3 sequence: CAWSVQWQGVNYGYTF. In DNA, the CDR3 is TGTGCCTGGAGTGTACAGTGGCAGGGGGTTAACTATGGCTACACCTTC.

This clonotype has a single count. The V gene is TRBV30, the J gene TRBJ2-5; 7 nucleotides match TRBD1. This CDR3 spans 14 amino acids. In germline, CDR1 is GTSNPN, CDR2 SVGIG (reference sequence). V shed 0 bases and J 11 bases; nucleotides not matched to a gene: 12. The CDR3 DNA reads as TGTGCCTGGAGTGTGACAGGGCTTCTGAATGAGCAGTACTTC. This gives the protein CAWSVTGLLNEQYF.

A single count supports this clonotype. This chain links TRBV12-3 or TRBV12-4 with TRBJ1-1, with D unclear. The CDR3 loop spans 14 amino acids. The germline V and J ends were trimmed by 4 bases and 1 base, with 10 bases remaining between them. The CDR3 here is CASSSSSSNTEAFF. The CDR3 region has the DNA TGTGCCAGCAGTTCTTCCAGTTCGAACACTGAAGCTTTCTTT.

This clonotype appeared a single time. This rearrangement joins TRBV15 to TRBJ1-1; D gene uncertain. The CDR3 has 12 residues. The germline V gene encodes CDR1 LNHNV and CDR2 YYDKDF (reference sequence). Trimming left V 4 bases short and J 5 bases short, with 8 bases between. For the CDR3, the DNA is TGTGCCACCAGCACCCCGGGGACTGAAGCTTTCTTT. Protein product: CATSTPGTEAFF.

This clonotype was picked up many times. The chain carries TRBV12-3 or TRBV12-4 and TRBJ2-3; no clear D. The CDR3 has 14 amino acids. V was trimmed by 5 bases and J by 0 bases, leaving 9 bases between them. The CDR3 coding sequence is TGTGCCAGCAGTCCTTCGAGGAGCACAGATACGCAGTATTTT. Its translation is CASSPSRSTDTQYF.

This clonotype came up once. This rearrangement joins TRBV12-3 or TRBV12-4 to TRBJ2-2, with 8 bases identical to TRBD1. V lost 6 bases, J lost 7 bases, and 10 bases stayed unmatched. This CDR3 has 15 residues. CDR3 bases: TGTGCCAGCAGCCTACAGGGGGGAAAGGTCGGGGAGCTGTTTTTT. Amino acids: CASSLQGGKVGELFF.

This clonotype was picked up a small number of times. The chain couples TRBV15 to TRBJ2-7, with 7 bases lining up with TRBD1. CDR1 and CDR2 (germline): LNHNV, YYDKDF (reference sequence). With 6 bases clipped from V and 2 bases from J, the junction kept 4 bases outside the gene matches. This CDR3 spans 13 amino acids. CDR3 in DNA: TGTGCCACCAGGGTAGGGACAGCCTACGAGCAGTACTTC. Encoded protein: CATRVGTAYEQYF.

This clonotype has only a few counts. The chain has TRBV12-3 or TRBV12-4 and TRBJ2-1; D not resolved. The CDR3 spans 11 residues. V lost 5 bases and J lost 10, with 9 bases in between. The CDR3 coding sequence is TGTGCCAGCAGTCGCCGCAGGGAGCAGTTCTTC. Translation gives CASSRRREQFF.

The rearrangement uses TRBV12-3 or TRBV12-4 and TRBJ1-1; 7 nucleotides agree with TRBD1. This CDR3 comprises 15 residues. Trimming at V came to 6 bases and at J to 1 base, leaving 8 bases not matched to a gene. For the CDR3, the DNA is TGTGCCAGCAGGCGAGGCGCAGGGGGGAACACTGAAGCTTTCTTT. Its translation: CASRRGAGGNTEAFF.

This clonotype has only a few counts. DNA of the CDR3: TGTGCCAGCAGCTCACAGGGCGGGAGCTATGGCTACACCTTC. Residues: CASSSQGGSYGYTF. This rearrangement joins TRBV7-2 to TRBJ1-2; a possible D gene is TRBD1 (6 bases). V dropped 4 bases and J dropped 4 bases, with 13 bases sitting between them. Germline CDR1 SGHTA, CDR2 FQGNSA. This CDR3 comprises 14 residues.

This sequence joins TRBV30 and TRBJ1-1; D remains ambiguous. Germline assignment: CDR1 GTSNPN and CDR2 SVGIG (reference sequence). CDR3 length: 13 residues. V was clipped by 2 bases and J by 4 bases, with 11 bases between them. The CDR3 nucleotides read TGTGCCTGGAGTCTCCTTTTAGGCACTGAAGCTTTCTTT. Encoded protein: CAWSLLLGTEAFF. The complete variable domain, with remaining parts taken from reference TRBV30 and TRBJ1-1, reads SQTIHQWPATLVQPVGSPLSLECTVEGTSNPNLYWYRQAAGRGLQLLFYSVGIGQISSEVPQNLSASRPQDRQFILSSKKLLLSDSGFYLCAWSLLLGTEAFFGQGTRLTVV.